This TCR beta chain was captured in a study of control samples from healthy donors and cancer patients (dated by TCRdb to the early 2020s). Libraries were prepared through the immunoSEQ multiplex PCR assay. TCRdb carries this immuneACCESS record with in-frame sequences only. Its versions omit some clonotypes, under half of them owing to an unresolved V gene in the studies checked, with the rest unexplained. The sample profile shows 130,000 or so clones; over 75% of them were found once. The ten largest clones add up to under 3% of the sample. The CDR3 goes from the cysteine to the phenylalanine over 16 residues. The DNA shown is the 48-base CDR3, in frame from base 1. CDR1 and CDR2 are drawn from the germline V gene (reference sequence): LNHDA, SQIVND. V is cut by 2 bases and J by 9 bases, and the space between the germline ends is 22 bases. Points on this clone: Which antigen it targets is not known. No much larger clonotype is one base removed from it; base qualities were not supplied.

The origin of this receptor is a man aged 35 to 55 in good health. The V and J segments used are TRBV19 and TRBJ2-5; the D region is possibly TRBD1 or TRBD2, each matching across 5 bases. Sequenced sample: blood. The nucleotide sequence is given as TGTGCCAGTAGTATAAAGGGGAGCTACCCAAGAGCGTCCCAGTACTTC. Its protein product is CASSIKGSYPRASQYF. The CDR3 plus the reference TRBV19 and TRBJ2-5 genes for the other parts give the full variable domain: DGGITQSPKYLFRKEGQNVTLSCEQNLNHDAMYWYRQDPGQGLRLIYYSQIVNDFQKGDIAEGYSVSREKKESFPLTVTSAQKNPTAFYLCASSIKGSYPRASQYFGPGTRLLVL.